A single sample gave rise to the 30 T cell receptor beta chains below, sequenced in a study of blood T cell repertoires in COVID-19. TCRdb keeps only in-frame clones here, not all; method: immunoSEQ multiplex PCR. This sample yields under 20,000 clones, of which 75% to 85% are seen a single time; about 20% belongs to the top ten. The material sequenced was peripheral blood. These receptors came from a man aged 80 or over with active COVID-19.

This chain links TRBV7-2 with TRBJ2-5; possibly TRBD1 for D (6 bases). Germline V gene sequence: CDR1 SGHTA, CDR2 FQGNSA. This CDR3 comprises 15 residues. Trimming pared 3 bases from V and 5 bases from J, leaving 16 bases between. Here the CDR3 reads CASSLAQGNGETQYF. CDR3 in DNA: TGTGCCAGCAGCTTGGCCCAGGGGAACGGGGAGACCCAGTACTTC.

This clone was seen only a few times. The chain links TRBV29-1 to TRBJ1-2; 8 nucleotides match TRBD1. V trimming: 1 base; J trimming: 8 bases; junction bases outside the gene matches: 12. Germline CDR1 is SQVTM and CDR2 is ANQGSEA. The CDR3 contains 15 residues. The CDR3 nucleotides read TGCAGCGTTGAAGGGGTGACAGGGGTAGGCGGCGGCTACACCTTC. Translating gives CSVEGVTGVGGGYTF.

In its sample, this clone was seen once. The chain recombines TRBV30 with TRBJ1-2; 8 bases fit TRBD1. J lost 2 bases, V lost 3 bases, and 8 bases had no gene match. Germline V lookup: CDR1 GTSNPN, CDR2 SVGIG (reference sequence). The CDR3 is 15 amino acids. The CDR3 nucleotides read TGTGCCTGGAGCCTCGGCGGACAGGGAAACTATGGCTACACCTTC. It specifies CAWSLGGQGNYGYTF.

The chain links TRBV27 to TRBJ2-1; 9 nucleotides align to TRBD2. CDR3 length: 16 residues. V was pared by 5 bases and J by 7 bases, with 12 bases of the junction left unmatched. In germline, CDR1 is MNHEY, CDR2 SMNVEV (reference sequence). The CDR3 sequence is CASSPLGLAGWNEQFF. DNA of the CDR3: TGTGCCAGCAGTCCTCTCGGGCTAGCGGGGTGGAATGAGCAGTTCTTC.

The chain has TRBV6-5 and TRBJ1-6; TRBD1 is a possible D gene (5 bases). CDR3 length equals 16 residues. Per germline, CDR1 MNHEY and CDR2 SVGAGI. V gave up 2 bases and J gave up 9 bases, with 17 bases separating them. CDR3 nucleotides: TGTGCCAGCAGTTACGCCTCAGGGTCATATGGTTCACCCCTCCACTTT. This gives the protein CASSYASGSYGSPLHF.

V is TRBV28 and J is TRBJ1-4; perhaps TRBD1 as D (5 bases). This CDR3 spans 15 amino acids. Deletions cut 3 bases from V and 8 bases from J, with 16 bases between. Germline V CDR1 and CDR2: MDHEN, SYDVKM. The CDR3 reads CASSFVGAREEKLFF. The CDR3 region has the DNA TGTGCCAGCAGTTTCGTAGGGGCGCGAGAGGAAAAACTGTTTTTT. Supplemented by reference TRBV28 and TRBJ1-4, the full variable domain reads DVKVTQSSRYLVKRTGEKVFLECVQDMDHENMFWYRQDPGLGLRLIYFSYDVKMKEKGDIPEGYSVSREKKERFSLILESASTNQTSMYLCASSFVGAREEKLFFGSGTQLSVL.

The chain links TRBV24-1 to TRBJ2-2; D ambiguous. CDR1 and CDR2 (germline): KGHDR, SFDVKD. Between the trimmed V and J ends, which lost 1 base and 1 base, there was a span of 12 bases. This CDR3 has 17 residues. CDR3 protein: CATSDLLFSGNTGELFF. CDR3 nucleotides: TGTGCCACCAGTGATTTATTATTTTCCGGGAACACCGGGGAGCTGTTTTTT.

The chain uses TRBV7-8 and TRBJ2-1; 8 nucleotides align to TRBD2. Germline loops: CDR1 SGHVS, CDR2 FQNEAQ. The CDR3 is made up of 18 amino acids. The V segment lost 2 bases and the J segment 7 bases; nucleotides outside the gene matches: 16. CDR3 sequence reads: CASSLIVPAGGSGNEQFF. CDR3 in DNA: TGTGCCAGCAGCTTAATCGTTCCGGCGGGGGGCTCGGGAAATGAGCAGTTCTTC.

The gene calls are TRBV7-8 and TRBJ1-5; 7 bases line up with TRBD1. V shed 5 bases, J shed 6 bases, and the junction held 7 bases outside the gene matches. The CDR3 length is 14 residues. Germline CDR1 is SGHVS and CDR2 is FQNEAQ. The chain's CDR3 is CASSPNRGVQPQHF. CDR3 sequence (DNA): TGTGCCAGCAGCCCTAACAGGGGAGTTCAGCCCCAGCATTTT. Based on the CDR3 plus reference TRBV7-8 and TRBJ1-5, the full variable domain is GAGVSQSPRYKVAKRGQDVALRCDPISGHVSLFWYQQALGQGPEFLTYFQNEAQLDKSGLPSDRFFAERPEGSVSTLKIQRTQQEDSAVYLCASSPNRGVQPQHFGDGTRLSIL.

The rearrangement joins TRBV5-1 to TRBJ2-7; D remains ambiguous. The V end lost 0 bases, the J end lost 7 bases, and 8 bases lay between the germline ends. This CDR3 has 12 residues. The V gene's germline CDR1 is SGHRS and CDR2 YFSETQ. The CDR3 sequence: CASSLDSREQYF. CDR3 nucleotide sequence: TGCGCCAGCAGCTTGGACTCGCGTGAGCAGTACTTC.

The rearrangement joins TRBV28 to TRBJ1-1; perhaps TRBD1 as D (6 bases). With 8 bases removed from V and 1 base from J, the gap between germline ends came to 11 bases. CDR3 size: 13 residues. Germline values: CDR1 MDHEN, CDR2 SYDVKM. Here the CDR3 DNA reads TGTGCCAGCTTCCAAGGGGGGAACACTGAAGCTTTCTTT. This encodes CASFQGGNTEAFF.

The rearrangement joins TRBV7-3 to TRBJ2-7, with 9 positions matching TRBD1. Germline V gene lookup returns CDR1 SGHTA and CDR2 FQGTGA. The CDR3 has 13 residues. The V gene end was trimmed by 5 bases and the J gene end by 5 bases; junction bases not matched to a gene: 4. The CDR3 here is CASSTGQGHEQYF. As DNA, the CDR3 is TGTGCCAGCAGCACCGGACAGGGGCACGAGCAGTACTTC. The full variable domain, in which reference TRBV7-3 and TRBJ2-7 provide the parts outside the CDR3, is GAGVSQTPSNKVTEKGKYVELRCDPISGHTALYWYRQSLGQGPEFLIYFQGTGAADDSGLPNDRFFAVRPEGSVSTLKIQRTERGDSAVYLCASSTGQGHEQYFGPGTRLTVT.

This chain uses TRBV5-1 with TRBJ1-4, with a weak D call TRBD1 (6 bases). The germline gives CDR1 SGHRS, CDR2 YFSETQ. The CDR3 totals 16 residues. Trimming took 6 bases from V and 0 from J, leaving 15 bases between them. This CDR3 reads CASTPGHSTTNEKLFF. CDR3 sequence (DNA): TGCGCCAGCACCCCGGGACACTCTACAACTAATGAAAAACTGTTTTTT.

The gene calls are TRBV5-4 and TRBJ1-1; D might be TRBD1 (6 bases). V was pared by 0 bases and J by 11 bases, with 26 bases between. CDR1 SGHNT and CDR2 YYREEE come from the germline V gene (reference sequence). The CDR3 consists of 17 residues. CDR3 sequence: CASSLAVGPDRTVRAFF. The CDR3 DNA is TGTGCCAGCAGCTTGGCGGTGGGGCCGGACAGAACAGTCAGGGCTTTCTTT.

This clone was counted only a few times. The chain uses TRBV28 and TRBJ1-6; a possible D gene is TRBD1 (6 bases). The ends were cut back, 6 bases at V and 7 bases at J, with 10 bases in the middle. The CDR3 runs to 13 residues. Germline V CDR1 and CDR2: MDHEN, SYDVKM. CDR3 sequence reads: CASRRQANSPLHF. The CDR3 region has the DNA TGTGCCAGCAGGCGACAGGCCAATTCACCCCTCCACTTT.

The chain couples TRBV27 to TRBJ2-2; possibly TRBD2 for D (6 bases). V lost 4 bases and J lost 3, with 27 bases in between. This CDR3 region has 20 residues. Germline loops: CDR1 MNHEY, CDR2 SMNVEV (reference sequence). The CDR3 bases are TGTGCCAGCAGTTCGCGACCCGGGAGCCCCCCGGCGTCGTACACCGGGGAGCTGTTTTTT. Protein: CASSSRPGSPPASYTGELFF.

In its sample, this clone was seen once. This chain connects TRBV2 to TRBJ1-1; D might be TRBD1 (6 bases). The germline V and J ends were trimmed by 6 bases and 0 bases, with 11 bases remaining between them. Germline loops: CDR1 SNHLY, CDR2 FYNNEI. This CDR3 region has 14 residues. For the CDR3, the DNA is TGTGCCAGCAGCCCTCGGACAGTGAACACTGAAGCTTTCTTT. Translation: CASSPRTVNTEAFF.

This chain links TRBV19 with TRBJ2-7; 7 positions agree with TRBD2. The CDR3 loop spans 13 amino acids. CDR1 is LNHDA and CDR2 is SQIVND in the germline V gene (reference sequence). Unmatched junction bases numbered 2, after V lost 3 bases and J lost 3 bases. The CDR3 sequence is CASSIREDYEQYF. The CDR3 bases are TGTGCCAGTAGTATCCGGGAGGACTACGAGCAGTACTTC.

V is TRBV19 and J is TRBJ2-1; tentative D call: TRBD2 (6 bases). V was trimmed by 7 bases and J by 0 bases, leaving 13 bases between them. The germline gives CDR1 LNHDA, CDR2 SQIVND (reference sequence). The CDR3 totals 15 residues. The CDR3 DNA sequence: TGTGCCAGTACCCCTACCGGGAGCTCCTACAATGAGCAGTTCTTC. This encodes CASTPTGSSYNEQFF.

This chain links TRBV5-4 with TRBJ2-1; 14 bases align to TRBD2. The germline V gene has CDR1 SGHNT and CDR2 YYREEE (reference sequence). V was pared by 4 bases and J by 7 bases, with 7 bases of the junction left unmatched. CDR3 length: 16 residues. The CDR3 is CASSKGLAGEGNEQFF. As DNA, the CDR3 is TGTGCCAGCAGCAAGGGACTAGCGGGAGAGGGGAATGAGCAGTTCTTC.

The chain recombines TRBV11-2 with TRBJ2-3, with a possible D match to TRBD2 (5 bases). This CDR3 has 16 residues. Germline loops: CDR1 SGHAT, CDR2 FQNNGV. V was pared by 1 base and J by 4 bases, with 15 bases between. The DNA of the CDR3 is TGTGCCAGCAGCTTAGTGATAGCGACTACTCCAGATACGCAGTATTTT. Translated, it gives CASSLVIATTPDTQYF.

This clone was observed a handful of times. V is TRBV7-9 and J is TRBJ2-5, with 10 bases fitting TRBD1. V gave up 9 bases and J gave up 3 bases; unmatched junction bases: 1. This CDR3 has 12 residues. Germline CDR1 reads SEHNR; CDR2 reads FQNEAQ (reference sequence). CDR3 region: CASGQGEETQYF. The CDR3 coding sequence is TGTGCCAGTGGACAGGGGGAAGAGACCCAGTACTTC.

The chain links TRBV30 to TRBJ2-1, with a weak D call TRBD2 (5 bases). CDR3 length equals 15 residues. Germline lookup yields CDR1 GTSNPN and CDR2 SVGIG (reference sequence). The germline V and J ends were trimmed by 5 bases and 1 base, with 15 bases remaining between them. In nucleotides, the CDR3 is TGTGCCTGGCACACCGGGGTGGCGTCCTACAATGAGCAGTTCTTC. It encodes CAWHTGVASYNEQFF.

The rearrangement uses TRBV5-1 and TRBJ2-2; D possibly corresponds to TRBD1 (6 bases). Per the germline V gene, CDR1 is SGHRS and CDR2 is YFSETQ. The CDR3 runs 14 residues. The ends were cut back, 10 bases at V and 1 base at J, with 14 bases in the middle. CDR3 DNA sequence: TGCGCCTGTAAACCGGGACAGAACACCGGGGAGCTGTTTTTT. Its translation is CACKPGQNTGELFF.

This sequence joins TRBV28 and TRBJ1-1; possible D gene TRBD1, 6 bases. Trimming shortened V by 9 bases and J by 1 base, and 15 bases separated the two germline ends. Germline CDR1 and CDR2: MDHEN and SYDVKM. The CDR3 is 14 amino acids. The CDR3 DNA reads TGTGCCAGTGAACGACAGGCGACGAACACTGAAGCTTTCTTT. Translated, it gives CASERQATNTEAFF.

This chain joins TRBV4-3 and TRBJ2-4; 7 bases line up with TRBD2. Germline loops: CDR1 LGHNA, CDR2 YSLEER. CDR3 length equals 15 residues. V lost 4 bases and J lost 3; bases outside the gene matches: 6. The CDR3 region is CASSLGRDGKNIQYF. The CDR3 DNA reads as TGCGCCAGCAGCCTAGGGAGGGACGGCAAAAACATTCAGTACTTC.

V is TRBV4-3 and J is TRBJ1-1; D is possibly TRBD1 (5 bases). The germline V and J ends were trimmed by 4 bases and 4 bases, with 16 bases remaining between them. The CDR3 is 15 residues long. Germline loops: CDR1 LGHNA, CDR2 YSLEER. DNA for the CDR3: TGCGCCAGCAGCCCGGACGCAGGGCGAGTCACTGAAGCTTTCTTT. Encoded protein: CASSPDAGRVTEAFF.

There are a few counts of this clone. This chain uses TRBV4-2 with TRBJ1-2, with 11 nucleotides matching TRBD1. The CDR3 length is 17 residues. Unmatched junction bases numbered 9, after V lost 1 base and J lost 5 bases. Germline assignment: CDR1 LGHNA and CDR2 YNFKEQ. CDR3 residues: CASSQVKWGQGEYGYTF. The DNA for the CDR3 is TGTGCCAGCAGCCAAGTTAAGTGGGGACAGGGGGAATATGGCTACACCTTC.

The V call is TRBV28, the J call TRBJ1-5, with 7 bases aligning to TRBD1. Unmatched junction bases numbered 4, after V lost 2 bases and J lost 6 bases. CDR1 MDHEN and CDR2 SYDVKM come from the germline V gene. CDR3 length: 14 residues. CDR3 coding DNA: TGTGCCAGCAGTTTAGGACAGGTGGGTCAGCCCCAGCATTTT. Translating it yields CASSLGQVGQPQHF.

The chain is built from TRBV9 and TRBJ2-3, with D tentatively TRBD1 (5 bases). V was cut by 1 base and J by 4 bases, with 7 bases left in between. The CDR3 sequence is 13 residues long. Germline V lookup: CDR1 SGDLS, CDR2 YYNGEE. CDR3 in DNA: TGTGCCAGCAGCGTATACAGGTCAGATACGCAGTATTTT. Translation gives CASSVYRSDTQYF.